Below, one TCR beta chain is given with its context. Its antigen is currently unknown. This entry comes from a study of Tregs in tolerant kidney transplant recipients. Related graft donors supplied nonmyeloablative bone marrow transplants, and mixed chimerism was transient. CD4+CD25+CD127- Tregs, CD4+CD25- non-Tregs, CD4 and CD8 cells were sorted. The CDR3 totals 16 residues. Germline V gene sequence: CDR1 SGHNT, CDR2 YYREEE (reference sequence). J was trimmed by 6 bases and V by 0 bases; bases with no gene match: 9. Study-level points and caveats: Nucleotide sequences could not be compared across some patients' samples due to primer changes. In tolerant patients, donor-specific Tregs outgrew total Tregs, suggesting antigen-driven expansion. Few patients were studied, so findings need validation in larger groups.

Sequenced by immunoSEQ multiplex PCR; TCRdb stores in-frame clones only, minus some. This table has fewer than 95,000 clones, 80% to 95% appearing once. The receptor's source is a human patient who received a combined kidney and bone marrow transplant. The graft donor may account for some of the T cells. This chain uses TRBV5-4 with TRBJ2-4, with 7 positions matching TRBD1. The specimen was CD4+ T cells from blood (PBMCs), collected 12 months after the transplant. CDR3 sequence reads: CASSLGTGQAGNIQYF. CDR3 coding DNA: TGTGCCAGCAGCTTGGGGACTGGACAGGCGGGAAACATTCAGTACTTC.